The entry below gives a single T cell receptor (beta chain) sequence along with its context. The data belong to a study of Ad26.COV2.S vaccination and SARS-CoV-2 variants. Described treatment: some 20 received Ad26.COV2.S at low or high dose, single or two shots; about 5 received placebo; per-sample allocation not given. Sampling happened 63 days after the first vaccine or placebo injection. Profiled with immunoSEQ multiplex PCR; TCRdb holds only in-frame clones, not every one. The sample consists of hundreds of thousands of clones, approximately 88% of them appearing once. V shed 4 bases and J 8 bases; nucleotides not matched to a gene: 10. Germline values: CDR1 SGDLS, CDR2 YYNGEE. This CDR3 comprises 15 residues.

This chain connects TRBV9 to TRBJ1-2, with 11 positions matching TRBD1. This clonotype originated in a person between 18 and 65 years old who received the Ad26.COV2.S COVID-19 vaccine or a placebo. The sample in question was peripheral blood, obtained in a trial of Ad26.COV2.S vaccine versus placebo. CDR3 loop: CASSPRDRGFGGYTF. CDR3 nucleotides: TGTGCCAGCAGCCCCCGGGACAGGGGGTTTGGCGGCTACACCTTC.